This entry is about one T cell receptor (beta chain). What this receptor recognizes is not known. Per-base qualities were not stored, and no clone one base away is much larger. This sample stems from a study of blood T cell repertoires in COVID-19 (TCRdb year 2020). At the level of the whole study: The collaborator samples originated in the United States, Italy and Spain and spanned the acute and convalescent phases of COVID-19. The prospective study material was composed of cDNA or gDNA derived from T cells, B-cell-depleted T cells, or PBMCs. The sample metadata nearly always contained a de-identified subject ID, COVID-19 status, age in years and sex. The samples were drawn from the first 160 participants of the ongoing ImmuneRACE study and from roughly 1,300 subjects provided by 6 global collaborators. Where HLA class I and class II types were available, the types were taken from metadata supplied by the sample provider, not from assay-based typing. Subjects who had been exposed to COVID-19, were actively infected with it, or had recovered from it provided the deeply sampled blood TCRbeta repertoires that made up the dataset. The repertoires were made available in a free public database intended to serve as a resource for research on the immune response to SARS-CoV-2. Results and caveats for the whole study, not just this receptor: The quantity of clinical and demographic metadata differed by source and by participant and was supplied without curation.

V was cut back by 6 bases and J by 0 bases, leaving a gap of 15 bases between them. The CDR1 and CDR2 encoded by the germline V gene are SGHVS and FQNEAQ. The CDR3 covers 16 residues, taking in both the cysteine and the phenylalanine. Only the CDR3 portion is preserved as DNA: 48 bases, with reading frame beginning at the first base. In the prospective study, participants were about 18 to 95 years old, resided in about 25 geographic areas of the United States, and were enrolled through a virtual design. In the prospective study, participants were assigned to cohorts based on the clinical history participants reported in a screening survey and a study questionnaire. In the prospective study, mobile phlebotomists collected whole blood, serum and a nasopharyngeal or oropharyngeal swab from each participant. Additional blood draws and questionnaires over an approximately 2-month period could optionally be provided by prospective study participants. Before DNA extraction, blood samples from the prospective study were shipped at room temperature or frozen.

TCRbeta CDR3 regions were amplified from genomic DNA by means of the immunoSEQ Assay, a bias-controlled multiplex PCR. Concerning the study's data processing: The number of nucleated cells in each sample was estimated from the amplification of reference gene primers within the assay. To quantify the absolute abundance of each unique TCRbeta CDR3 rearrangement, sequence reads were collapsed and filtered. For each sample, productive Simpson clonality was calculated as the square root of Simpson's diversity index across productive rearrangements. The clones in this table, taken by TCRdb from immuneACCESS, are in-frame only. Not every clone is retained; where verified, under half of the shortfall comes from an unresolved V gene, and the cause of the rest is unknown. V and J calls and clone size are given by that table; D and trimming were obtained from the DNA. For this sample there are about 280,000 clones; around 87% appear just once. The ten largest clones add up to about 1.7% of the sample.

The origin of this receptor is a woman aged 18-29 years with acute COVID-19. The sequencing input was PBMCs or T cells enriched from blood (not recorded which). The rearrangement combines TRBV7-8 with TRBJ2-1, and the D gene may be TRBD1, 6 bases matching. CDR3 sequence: CASSSGARISYNEQFF. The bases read TGTGCCAGCAGTTCAGGGGCCAGGATCTCCTACAATGAGCAGTTCTTC.